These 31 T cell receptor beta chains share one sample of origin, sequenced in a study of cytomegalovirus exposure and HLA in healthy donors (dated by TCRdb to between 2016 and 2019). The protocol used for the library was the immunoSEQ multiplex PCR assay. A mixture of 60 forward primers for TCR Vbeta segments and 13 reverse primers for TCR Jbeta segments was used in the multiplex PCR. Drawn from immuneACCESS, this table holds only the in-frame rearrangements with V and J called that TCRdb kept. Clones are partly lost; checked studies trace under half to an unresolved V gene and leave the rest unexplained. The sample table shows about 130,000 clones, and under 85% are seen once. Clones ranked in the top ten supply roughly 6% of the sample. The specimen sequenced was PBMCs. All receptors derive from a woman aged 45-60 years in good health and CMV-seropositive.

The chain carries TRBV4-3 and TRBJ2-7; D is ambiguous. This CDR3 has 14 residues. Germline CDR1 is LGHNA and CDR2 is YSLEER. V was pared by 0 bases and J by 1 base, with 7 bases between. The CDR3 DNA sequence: TGCGCCAGCAGCCAAGATGAGGTGTCCTACGAGCAGTACTTC. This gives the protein CASSQDEVSYEQYF.

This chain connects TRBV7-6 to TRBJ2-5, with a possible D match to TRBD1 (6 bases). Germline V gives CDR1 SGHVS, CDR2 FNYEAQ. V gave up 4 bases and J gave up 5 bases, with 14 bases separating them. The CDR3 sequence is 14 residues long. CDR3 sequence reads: CASSSRQVGETQYF. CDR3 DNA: TGTGCCAGCAGCTCCCGACAGGTTGGGGAGACCCAGTACTTC.

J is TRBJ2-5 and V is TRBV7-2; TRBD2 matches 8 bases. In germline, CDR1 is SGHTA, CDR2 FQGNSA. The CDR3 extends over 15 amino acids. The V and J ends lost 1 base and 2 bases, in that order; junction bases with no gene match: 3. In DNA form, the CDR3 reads TGTGCCAGCAGCTTAGGGGCGGGGGGACAAGAGACCCAGTACTTC. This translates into CASSLGAGGQETQYF.

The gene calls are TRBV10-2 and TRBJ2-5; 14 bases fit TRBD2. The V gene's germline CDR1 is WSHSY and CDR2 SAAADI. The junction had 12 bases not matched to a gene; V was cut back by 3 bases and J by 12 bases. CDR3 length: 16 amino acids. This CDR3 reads CASSDPPGTSGGVKYF. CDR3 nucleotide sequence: TGCGCCAGCAGTGACCCCCCGGGGACTAGCGGGGGCGTTAAGTACTTC.

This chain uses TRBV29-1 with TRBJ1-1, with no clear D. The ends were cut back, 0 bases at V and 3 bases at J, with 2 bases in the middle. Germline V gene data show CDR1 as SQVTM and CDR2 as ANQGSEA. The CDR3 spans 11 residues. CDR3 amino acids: CSVEDDTEAFF. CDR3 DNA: TGCAGCGTTGAAGACGACACTGAAGCTTTCTTT.

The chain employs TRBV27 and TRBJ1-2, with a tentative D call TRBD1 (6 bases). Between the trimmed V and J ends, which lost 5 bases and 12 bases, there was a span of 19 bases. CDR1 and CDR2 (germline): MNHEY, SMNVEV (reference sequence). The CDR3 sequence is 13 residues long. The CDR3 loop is CASSPGRTGLNTF. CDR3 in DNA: TGTGCCAGCAGTCCTGGTCGTACAGGGCTTAACACCTTC.

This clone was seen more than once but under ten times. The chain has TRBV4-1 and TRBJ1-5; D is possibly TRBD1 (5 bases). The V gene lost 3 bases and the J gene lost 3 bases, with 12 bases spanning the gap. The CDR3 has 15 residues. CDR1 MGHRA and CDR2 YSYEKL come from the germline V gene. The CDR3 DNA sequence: TGCGCCAGCAGCCAGGCCAGGGAATTCAATCAGCCCCAGCATTTT. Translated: CASSQAREFNQPQHF.

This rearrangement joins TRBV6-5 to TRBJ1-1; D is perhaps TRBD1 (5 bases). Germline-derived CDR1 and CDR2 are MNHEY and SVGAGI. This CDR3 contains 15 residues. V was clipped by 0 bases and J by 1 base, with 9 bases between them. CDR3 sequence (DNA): TGTGCCAGCAGTTACTCGGGGGGTCGGAACACTGAAGCTTTCTTT. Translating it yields CASSYSGGRNTEAFF.

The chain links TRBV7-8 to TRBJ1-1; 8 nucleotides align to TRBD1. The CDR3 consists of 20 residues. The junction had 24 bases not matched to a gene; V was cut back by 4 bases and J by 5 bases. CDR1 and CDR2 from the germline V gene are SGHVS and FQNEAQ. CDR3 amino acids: CASSSARFPGQGRAGTEAFF. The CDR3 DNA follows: TGTGCCAGCAGCTCGGCCCGCTTCCCAGGACAGGGTAGGGCGGGGACTGAAGCTTTCTTT.

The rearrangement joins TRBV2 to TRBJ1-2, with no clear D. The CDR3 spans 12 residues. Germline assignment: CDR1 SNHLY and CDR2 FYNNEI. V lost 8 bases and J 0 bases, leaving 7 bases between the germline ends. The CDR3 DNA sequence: TGTGCCAGCCGGGAGTCTAACTATGGCTACACCTTC. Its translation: CASRESNYGYTF.

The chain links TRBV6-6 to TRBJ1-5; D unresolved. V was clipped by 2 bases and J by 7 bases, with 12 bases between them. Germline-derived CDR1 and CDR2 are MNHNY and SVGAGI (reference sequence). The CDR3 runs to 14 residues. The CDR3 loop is CASSYDAGRQPQHF. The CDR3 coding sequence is TGTGCCAGCAGTTACGACGCGGGCCGACAGCCCCAGCATTTT.

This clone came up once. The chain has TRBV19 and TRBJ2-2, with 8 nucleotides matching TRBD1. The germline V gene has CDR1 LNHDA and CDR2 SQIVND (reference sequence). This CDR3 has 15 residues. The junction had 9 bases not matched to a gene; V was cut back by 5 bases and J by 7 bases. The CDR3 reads CASSPRTGLSGELFF. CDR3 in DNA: TGTGCCAGTAGTCCCCGGACAGGGCTTAGCGGGGAGCTGTTTTTT. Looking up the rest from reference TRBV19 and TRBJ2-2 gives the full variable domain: DGGITQSPKYLFRKEGQNVTLSCEQNLNHDAMYWYRQDPGQGLRLIYYSQIVNDFQKGDIAEGYSVSREKKESFPLTVTSAQKNPTAFYLCASSPRTGLSGELFFGEGSRLTVL.

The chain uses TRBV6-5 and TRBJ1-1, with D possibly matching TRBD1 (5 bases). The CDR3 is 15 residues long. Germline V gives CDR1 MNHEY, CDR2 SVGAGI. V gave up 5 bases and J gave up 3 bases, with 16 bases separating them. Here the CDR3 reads CASSISGIWDTEAFF. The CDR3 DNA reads TGTGCCAGCAGTATTTCAGGGATTTGGGACACTGAAGCTTTCTTT.

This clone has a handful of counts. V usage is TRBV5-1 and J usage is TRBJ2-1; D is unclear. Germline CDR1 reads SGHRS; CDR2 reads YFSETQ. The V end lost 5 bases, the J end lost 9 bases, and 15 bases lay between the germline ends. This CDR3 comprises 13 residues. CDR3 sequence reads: CASSFDPAGEQFF. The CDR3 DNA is TGCGCCAGCAGTTTCGACCCCGCAGGTGAGCAGTTCTTC.

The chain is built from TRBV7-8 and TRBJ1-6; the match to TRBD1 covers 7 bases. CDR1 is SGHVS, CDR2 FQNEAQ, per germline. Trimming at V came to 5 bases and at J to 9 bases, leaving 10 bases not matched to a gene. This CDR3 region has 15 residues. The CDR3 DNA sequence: TGTGCCAGCAGCGGTCCGGGACAGATCGCTTCACCCCTCCACTTT. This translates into CASSGPGQIASPLHF.

The CDR3 DNA is TGTGCCAGTAGTCAACAGGGTGGGGAGACCCAGTACTTC. Translation: CASSQQGGETQYF. The chain uses TRBV19 and TRBJ2-5, with a weak D call TRBD1 (6 bases). V was shortened by 5 bases and J by 5 bases, with 12 bases between the two germline ends. CDR1 is LNHDA and CDR2 is SQIVND in the germline V gene (reference sequence). This CDR3 has 13 amino acids.

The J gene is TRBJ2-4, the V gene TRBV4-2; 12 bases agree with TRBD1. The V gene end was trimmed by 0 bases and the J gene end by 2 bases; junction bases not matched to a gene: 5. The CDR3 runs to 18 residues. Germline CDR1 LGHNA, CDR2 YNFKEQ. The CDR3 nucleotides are TGTGCCAGCAGCCAAGATGGGACAGGGGGCTGGTCCAAAAACATTCAGTACTTC. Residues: CASSQDGTGGWSKNIQYF.

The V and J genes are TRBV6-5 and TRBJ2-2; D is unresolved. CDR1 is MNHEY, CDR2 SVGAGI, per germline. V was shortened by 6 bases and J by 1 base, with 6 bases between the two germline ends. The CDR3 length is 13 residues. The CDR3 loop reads CASSRVNTGELFF. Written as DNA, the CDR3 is TGTGCCAGCAGCCGCGTGAACACCGGGGAGCTGTTTTTT.

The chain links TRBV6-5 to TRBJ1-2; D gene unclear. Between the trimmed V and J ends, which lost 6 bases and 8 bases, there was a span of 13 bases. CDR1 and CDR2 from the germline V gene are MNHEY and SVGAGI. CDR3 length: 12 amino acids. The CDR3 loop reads CASSEVPGGYTF. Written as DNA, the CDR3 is TGTGCCAGCAGCGAGGTCCCTGGGGGCTACACCTTC.

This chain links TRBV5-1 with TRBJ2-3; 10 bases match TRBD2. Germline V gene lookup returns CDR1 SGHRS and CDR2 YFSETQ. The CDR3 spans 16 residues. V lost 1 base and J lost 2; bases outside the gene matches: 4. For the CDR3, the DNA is TGCGCCAGCAGCTTGAGCGGGGGGGTATCCACAGATACGCAGTATTTT. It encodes CASSLSGGVSTDTQYF.

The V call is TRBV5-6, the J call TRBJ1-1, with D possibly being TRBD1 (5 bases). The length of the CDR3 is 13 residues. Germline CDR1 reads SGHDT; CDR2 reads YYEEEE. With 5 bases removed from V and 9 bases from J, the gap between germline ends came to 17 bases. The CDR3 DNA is TGTGCCAGCAGTGTACCTCCAGGGCAGCAAGCTTTCTTT. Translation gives CASSVPPGQQAFF.

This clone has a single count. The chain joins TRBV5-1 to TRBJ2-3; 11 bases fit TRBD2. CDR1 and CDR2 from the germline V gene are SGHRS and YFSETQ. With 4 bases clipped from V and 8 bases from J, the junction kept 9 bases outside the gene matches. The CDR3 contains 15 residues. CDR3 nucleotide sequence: TGCGCCAGCAGCCCTGCGACTAGCGGGGTGACTACGCAGTATTTT. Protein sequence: CASSPATSGVTTQYF. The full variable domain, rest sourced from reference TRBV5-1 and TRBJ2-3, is KAGVTQTPRYLIKTRGQQVTLSCSPISGHRSVSWYQQTPGQGLQFLFEYFSETQRNKGNFPGRFSGRQFSNSRSEMNVSTLELGDSALYLCASSPATSGVTTQYFGPGTRLTVL.

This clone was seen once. The CDR3 nucleotides read TGTGCCAGCAGCTCACTAGCACAGGAGACCCAGTACTTC. This encodes CASSSLAQETQYF. This chain uses TRBV4-2 with TRBJ2-5, with TRBD2 as a possible D gene (6 bases). This CDR3 contains 13 residues. Per the germline V gene, CDR1 is LGHNA and CDR2 is YNFKEQ. V was trimmed by 5 bases and J by 5 bases, leaving 12 bases between them.

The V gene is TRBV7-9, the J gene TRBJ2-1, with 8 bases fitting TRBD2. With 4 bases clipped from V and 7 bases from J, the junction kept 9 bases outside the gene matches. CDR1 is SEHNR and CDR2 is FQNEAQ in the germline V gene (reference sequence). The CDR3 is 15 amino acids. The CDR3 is CASSSKAGGENEQFF. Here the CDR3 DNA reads TGTGCCAGCAGCTCCAAGGCCGGGGGGGAAAATGAGCAGTTCTTC.

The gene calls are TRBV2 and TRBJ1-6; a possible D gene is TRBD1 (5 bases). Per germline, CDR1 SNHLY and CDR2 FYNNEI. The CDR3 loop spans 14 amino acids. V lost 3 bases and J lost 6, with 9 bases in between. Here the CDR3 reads CASSEGQGNSPLHF. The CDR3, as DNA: TGTGCCAGCAGTGAGGGTCAGGGTAATTCACCCCTCCACTTT.

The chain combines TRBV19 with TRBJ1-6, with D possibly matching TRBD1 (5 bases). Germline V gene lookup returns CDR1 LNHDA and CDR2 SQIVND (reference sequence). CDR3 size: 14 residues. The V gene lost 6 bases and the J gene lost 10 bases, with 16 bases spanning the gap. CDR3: CASSIRGSHSPLHF. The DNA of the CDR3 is TGTGCCAGTAGCATAAGGGGATCGCACTCACCCCTCCACTTT.

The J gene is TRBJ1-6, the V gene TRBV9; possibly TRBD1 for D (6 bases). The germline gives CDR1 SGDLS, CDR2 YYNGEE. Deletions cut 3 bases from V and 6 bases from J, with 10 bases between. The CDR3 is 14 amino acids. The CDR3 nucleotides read TGTGCCAGCAGCGCCCGACAGGCTAATTCACCCCTCCACTTT. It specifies CASSARQANSPLHF.

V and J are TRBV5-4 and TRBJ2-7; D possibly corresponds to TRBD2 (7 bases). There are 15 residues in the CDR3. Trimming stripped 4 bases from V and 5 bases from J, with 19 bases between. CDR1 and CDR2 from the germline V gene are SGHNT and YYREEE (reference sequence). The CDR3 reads CASSRPGGAWDEQYF. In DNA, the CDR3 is TGTGCCAGCAGCCGGCCGGGGGGCGCTTGGGACGAGCAGTACTTC.

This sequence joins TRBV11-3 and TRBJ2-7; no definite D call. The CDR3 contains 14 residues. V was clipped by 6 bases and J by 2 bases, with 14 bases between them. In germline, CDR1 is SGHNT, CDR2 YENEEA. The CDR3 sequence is CASSLGIPPYEQYF. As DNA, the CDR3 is TGTGCCAGCAGTCTCGGTATTCCTCCCTACGAGCAGTACTTC.

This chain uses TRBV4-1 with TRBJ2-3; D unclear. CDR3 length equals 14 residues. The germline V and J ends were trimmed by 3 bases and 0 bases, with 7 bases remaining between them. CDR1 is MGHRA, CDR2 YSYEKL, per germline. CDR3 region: CASSQSYSTDTQYF. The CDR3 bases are TGCGCCAGCAGCCAGTCCTACAGCACAGATACGCAGTATTTT.

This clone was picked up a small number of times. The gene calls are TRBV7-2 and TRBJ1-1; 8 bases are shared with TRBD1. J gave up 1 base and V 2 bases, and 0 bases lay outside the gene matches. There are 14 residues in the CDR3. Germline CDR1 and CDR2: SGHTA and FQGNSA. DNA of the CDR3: TGTGCCAGCAGCTTACAGGGGGCGAACACTGAAGCTTTCTTT. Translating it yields CASSLQGANTEAFF.